A single TCR beta chain is shown here with its context. This clonotype came up a few times. Its specific antigen is unknown. No base-level quality is on record; no much larger clone is a single base apart. From a lookup of the germline V gene, CDR1 and CDR2 are SNHLY and FYNNEI. From the cysteine up to the phenylalanine, the CDR3 has a length of 12 residues. CDR3 DNA only is kept here, 36 bases in frame from base 1. V lost 8 bases and J lost 1 base; the stretch between them is 8 bases long. The data derive from a study of response to subunit inactivated influenza vaccine (dated by TCRdb to the late 2010s). For context, the study as a whole: Deep quantitative T cell receptor repertoire profiling was used in the study to track responses to a trivalent subunit inactivated influenza vaccine. What the work shows at the level of the full study, not this receptor alone: The authors suggested that each seasonal influenza vaccination may recruit only a limited number of new T cells.

The method was RT-PCR. For sequencing, an Illumina HiSeq 2500 was employed. TCRdb handled the public reads itself, with Q25 trimming in fastp and clone calling in MiXCR, and kept productive beta chains. Here each entry gathers all rows of one CDR3 protein and keeps the most common genes and DNA. In all, the sample holds 750,000 to 850,000 distinct CDR3 sequences, and roughly 18% of those were seen once. In total, the top ten clones hold approximately 11% of the sample. The receptor chain draws on TRBV2 and TRBJ2-5; TRBD2 is a weak D gene call, 6 bases matching. This TCR derives from a man in his fifties who received an inactivated influenza vaccine. Donor details come from another sample of the same person, matched by shared clones. The sample here was PBMCs from blood, taken 5 days after vaccination. The CDR3 here reads CASGSGQETQYF. DNA sequence: TGTGCCAGCGGTAGCGGCCAAGAGACCCAGTACTTC.